This is a list of T cell receptor beta chains from one sample in a study of blood T cell repertoires in COVID-19. Some clones are missing from TCRdb's copy, which holds only in-frame ones; the method was immunoSEQ multiplex PCR. The top ten clones hold approximately 4.5% of a sample with 150,000 or so clones, about nine tenths of them seen once. Specimen: PBMCs or T cells enriched from blood (not recorded which). The receptor source for this set is a man between 45 and 60 years old who had recovered from COVID-19. The CDR3 runs from the conserved cysteine through the conserved F or W. D genes are given only for firm matches. Clone size is not always given. Where it is, it says once, few, many or a class for expanded clones.

CDR3 | DNA | V | D | size | J
CASSLGLYGYTF | TGTGCCAGCAGCTTAGGACTTTATGGCTACACCTTC | TRBV7-2 | . | once | TRBJ1-2
CASSPGQSVETQYF | TGTGCCAGCAGCCCCGGACAGTCGGTAGAGACCCAGTACTTC | TRBV3-1/TRBV3-2 | . | . | TRBJ2-5
CASSWTVLNEKLFF | TGTGCCAGCAGTTGGACAGTGTTGAATGAAAAACTGTTTTTT | TRBV2 | . | . | TRBJ1-4
CASSSSGAGIEKLFF | TGTGCCAGCAGTTCTAGTGGGGCCGGCATTGAAAAACTGTTTTTT | TRBV6-5 | . | . | TRBJ1-4
CAISAAGGGRNNEQFF | TGTGCCATCAGTGCCGCGGGAGGGGGTAGGAACAATGAGCAGTTCTTC | TRBV10-3 | TRBD2 | . | TRBJ2-1
CASSEYLVGFF | TGTGCCAGCAGTGAATATCTCGTCGGTTTCTTT | TRBV2 | . | . | TRBJ1-1
CATSRGGRNYNSPLHF | TGTGCCACCAGCAGAGGGGGGCGGAACTATAATTCACCCCTCCACTTT | TRBV15 | . | . | TRBJ1-6
CASSLVREQYF | TGCGCCAGCAGCTTGGTCCGCGAGCAGTACTTC | TRBV5-1 | . | . | TRBJ2-7
CSVPTGARGEQYF | TGCAGCGTCCCGACAGGCGCCAGGGGCGAGCAGTACTTC | TRBV29-1 | . | once | TRBJ2-7
CAWSAVRRNSPLHF | TGTGCCTGGAGTGCGGTCAGGAGGAATTCACCCCTCCACTTT | TRBV30 | . | . | TRBJ1-6
CASSPLAPQREFNEQFF | TGTGCCAGCTCACCCCTGGCCCCCCAGCGGGAGTTCAATGAGCAGTTCTTC | TRBV18 | TRBD2 | . | TRBJ2-1
CATSRVNRASELGGYTF | TGTGCCACCAGCAGAGTTAACAGGGCTTCGGAATTAGGTGGCTACACCTTC | TRBV15 | . | . | TRBJ1-2
CASSSLPTGEAGELFF | TGTGCCAGCAGCTCCTTGCCGACAGGGGAGGCCGGGGAGCTGTTTTTT | TRBV27 | TRBD1 | . | TRBJ2-2
CASSLGNSVFNEQFF | TGCGCCAGCAGCTTGGGAAATTCGGTTTTCAATGAGCAGTTCTTC | TRBV5-1 | . | once | TRBJ2-1
CASRRDFWTEAFF | TGTGCCAGCAGGAGGGATTTTTGGACTGAAGCTTTCTTT | TRBV6-5 | . | once | TRBJ1-1
CASSRTSGMAYNEQFF | TGTGCCAGCAGCAGGACTAGCGGGATGGCGTACAATGAGCAGTTCTTC | TRBV5-6 | TRBD2 | . | TRBJ2-1
CASSIGVGARYQPQHF | TGTGCCAGTAGTATAGGGGTAGGGGCGCGTTATCAGCCCCAGCATTTT | TRBV19 | . | many | TRBJ1-5